This T cell receptor (beta chain) was profiled in a study of vaccination effects on CD4 cells after COVID-19. Comments on this clone: The antigen is unknown.

This CDR3 is 13 amino acids long. Trimming took off 3 bases at V and 5 bases at J, with 10 bases between the two ends. From germline, CDR1 is LNHDA and CDR2 SQIVND (reference sequence). Study observations and caveats: Marked clonal contraction was seen in infection- and vaccine-induced clones late after vaccination. The study got few convalescent patients and did not collect any early post-infection timepoints.

The method was immunoSEQ multiplex PCR; TCRdb's version includes in-frame clones alone and lacks a portion of them. The top ten clones hold roughly 2.3% of a sample with 50,000 to 65,000 clones, roughly 80% of them seen once. After expansion with viral peptide pools in the ViraFEST assay, antigen-specific CD4+ T cells were sequenced. Subsequent to a culture period of around eleven days, CD4+ T cells were isolated. People in the vaccine group had not been infected with SARS-CoV-2 before, and their nucleocapsid antibodies were negative. Source: CD4+ T cells from PBMCs cultured with HCoV-229E spike peptides, taken before COVID-19 vaccination. The chain couples TRBV19 to TRBJ1-2; D uncertain. The receptor was derived from a human donor who received a COVID-19 vaccine. In nucleotides, the CDR3 is TGTGCCAGTAGTATGACTAGAATTTATGGCTACACCTTC. This encodes CASSMTRIYGYTF.